Reported below is one T cell receptor (beta chain). It lacks a known antigen. Base quality data are lacking; no much larger clone is found one base away. The library was made by the immunoSEQ multiplex PCR assay. RNA was extracted from all samples and reverse transcribed into cDNA, which served as template for TCR sequencing. First-strand cDNA was synthesized using SuperScript III with a 2:1 mix of oligo-dT and random hexamers. A synthetic immune receptor repertoire was used to measure amplification bias, and any remaining bias was corrected computationally. The authors' analysis ran thus. Raw reads were preprocessed for error removal, and CDR3 was defined according to IMGT conventions as running from the conserved cysteine to phenylalanine. Clonality was computed as 1 minus the Shannon entropy, with the entropy normalized by log2 of the number of productive unique TCRs. Scalp TCRbeta sequences were cross-referenced with sorted blood CD4 and CD8 repertoires so that the CD4 or CD8 identity of scalp clones could be inferred. This is the immuneACCESS table as TCRdb keeps it, with only in-frame sequences that have V and J called. A part of the clones is gone; compared with another copy, unresolved V genes explain less than half, and the rest is unexplained. The V and J calls and the clone size are those of that table, but D and trimming were determined from the DNA. Present in this sample are some 210,000 clones, under 70% of which were seen just once. The top ten clones comprise roughly 1.2% of the sample.

Including cysteine and phenylalanine, the CDR3 has 14 amino acids. Only the CDR3 portion is preserved as DNA: 42 bases, with reading frame beginning at the first base. The germline V gene (reference sequence) sets CDR1 to GTSNPN and CDR2 to SVGIG. The junction carries 9 bases between V and J, which are trimmed by 3 bases and 0 bases respectively. This specimen belongs to a study of CD8+ T cells in alopecia areata (dated by TCRdb to 2016 to 2019). Study-wide context: Treated patients were enrolled in an open-label pilot trial of oral tofacitinib at 5 to 10 mg twice daily for moderate-to-severe alopecia areata. Patients received tofacitinib for 6 to 18 months and were then followed off drug for 6 months to check for delayed response and recurrence. In treated patients, disease severity was measured using the SALT score, which gives the percentage of scalp surface area affected. The study used high-throughput TCRbeta sequencing to examine T cell clonal expansion in alopecia areata, in both the C3H/HeJ mouse model and human patients. In humans, TCRbeta sequencing was performed on scalp tissue and on sorted CD4+ and CD8+ peripheral blood T cells from healthy controls and from patients with patchy or totalis/universalis alopecia areata. Biopsies were taken from tofacitinib-treated patients at baseline and again at 4 and 24 weeks into treatment, and several of those patients also had a later scalp biopsy. Scalp clonality was compared among normal scalp (n=4), patchy alopecia areata scalp (n=8), and alopecia totalis/universalis scalp (n=8). The RNA source kit depended on sample type: the PAXgene miRNA kit for fixed scalp, the miRNeasy kit for PBMCs, and the RNeasy kit for mouse skin. TCRbeta CDR3 regions were amplified by immunoSEQ multiplex PCR with 35 Vbeta forward and 13 Jbeta reverse primers.

The label giving this sample's treatment or condition can be read as: oral pan-JAK inhibitor, 5-10 mg twice daily. Lesional scalp punch biopsies and peripheral blood were collected from alopecia areata patients. PBMCs were separated by density centrifugation and stained for CD3, CD4 and CD8, after which CD4+ and CD8+ T cells were sorted on a FACSAria. The research as a whole found: Many expanded lesional clones were found to persist in scalp and blood during tofacitinib treatment, and relapse after treatment cessation may be partly explained by this persistence. TCR sequences shared between patients were less clear than in mice, possibly partly because of HLA diversity in the patient population. Tofacitinib significantly decreased scalp clonality and the number of expanded CD8+ clones among the top 100 scalp clones. Scalp TCR repertoire analysis is complicated because resident alphabeta T cells in normal human skin are also sequenced, whereas mouse skin is dominated by gammadelta T cells. Because the treated cohort was small and had just a single nonresponder, larger studies are needed to establish links between baseline CD8+ expansion and response. Compared with normal scalp, lesional scalp, particularly in alopecia totalis/universalis, had higher clonality and more expanded CD8+ clones, which suggests antigenic drive.

This sequence originates from a human donor with alopecia areata. The chain employs TRBV30 and TRBJ1-5, with TRBD1 perhaps the D gene, on 5 matching bases. Material: CD4+ T cells sorted from blood, obtained at approximately week 44, from a patient treated with tofacitinib. CDR3 reads: CAWSTGYSNQPQHF. In nucleotides, the sequence is TGTGCCTGGAGCACAGGCTATAGCAATCAGCCCCAGCATTTT.